This T cell receptor beta chain is from a study of blood T cell repertoires in COVID-19. Study context: Nucleic acid was either cDNA or gDNA, and it came from T cells, B-cell-depleted T cells, or PBMCs.

The authors' processing: Reference gene primer amplification gave nucleated cell count estimates. TCRdb's table, derived via immunoSEQ multiplex PCR, lists solely in-frame clones and lacks some. The V and J calls and clone size are taken from that table; D and trimming were inferred from the DNA. The data show approximately 92,000 clones, about four fifths seen once. The germline CDR1 and CDR2 sequences are SGHTA and FQGTGA. V shed 1 base and J shed 6 bases, with 11 bases lying between them. The CDR3 has 14 amino acids. What was sequenced was peripheral blood. The chain uses TRBV7-3 and TRBJ2-3; perhaps TRBD1 as D (5 bases). This receptor was identified in a man between 65 and 79 years old with active or convalescent COVID-19. CDR3 nucleotide sequence: TGTGCCAGCAGCTTAAAACAGGCCTCGGATACGCAGTATTTT. Translated, it gives CASSLKQASDTQYF.